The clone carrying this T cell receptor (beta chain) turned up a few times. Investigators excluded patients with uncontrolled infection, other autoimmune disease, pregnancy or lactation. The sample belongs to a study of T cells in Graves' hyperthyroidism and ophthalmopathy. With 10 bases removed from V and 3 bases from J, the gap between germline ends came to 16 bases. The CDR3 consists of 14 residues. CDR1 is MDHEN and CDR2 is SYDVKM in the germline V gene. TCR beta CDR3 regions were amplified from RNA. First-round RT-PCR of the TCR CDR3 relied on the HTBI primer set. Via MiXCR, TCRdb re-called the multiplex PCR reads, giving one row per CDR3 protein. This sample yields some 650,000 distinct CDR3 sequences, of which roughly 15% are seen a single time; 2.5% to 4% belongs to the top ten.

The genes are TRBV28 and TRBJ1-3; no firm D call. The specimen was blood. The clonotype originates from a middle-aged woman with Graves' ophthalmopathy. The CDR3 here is CATSTRSGGNTIYF. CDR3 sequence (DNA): TGTGCCACCTCGACCCGGTCGGGTGGAAACACCATATATTTT.